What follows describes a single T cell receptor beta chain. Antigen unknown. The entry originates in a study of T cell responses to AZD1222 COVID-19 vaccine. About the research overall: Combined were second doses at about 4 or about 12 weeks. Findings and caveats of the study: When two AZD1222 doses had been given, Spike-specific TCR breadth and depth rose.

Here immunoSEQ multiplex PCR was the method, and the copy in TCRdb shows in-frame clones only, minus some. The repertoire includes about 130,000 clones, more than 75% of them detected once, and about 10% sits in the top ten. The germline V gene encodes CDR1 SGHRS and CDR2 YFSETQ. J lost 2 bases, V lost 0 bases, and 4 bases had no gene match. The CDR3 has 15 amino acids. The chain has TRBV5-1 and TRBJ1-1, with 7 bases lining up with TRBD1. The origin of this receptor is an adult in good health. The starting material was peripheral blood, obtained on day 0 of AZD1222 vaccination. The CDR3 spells CASSLVGQINTEAFF. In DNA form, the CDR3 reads TGCGCCAGCAGCTTGGTGGGACAGATTAACACTGAAGCTTTCTTT.